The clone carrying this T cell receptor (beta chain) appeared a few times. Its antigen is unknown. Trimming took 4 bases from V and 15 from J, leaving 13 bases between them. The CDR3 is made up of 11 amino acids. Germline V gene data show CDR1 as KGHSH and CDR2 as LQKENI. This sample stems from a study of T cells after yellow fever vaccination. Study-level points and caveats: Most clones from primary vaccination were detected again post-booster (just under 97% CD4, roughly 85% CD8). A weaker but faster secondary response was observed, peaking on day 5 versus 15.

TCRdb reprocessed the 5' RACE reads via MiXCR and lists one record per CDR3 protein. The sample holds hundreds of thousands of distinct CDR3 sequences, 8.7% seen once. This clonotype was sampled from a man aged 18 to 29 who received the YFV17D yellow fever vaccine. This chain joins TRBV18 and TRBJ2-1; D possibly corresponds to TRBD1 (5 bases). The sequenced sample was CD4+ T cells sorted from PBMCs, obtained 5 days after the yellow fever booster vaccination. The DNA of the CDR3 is TGTGCCAGCTCACTCCAGGGTGGGCCGTTCTTC. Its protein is CASSLQGGPFF.